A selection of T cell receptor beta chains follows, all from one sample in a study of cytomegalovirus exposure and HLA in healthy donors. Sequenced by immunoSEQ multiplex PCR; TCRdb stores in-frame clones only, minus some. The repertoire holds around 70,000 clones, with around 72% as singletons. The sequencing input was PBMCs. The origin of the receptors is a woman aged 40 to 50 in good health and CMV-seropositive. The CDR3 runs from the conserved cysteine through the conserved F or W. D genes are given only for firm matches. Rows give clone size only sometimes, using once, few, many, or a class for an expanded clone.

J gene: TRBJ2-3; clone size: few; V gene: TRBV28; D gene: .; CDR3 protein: CASSRLSRGTDTQYF; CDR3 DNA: TGTGCCAGCAGTAGGCTTAGCAGGGGTACAGATACGCAGTATTTT
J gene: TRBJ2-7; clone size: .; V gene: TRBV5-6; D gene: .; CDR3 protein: CASSLANSEGSYEQYF; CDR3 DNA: TGTGCCAGCAGCTTGGCGAATAGTGAGGGATCCTACGAGCAGTACTTC
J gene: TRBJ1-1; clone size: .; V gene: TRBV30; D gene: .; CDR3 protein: CAWSHGGGTRSAEAFF; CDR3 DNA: TGTGCCTGGAGTCATGGGGGGGGCACTCGGTCGGCTGAAGCTTTCTTT
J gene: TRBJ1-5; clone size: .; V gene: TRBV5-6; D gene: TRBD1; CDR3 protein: CASSFGTGGNQPQHF; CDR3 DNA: TGTGCCAGCAGCTTCGGGACAGGGGGCAATCAGCCCCAGCATTTT
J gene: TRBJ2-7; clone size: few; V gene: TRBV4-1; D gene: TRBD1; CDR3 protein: CASSHRPTLDRAYEQYF; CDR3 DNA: TGCGCCAGCAGCCATCGTCCCACCCTGGACAGGGCGTACGAGCAGTACTTC
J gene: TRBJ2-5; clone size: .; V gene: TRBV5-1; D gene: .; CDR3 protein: CASSSLQGRETQYF; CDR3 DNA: TGCGCCAGCAGCTCCCTGCAGGGTCGGGAGACCCAGTACTTC
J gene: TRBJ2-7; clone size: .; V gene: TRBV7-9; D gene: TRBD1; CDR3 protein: CASSFGQGTYEQYF; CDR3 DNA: TGTGCCAGCAGCTTTGGACAGGGTACCTACGAGCAGTACTTC
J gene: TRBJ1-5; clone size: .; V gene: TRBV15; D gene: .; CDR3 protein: CATSTARGDSNQPQHF; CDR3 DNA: TGTGCCACCAGCACGGCCCGGGGGGATAGCAATCAGCCCCAGCATTTT
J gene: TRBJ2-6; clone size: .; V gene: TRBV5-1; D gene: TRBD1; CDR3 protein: CASSADRELSSGANVLTF; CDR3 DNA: TGCGCCAGCAGCGCCGACAGGGAACTTAGCTCTGGGGCCAACGTCCTGACTTTC
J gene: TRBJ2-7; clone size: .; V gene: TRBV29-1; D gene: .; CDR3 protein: CSVLGASSYEQYF; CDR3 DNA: TGCAGCGTTTTGGGGGCTAGCTCCTACGAGCAGTACTTC
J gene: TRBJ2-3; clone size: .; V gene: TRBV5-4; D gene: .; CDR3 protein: CASSPRGEDTQYF; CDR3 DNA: TGTGCCAGCAGTCCTCGGGGAGAGGATACGCAGTATTTT
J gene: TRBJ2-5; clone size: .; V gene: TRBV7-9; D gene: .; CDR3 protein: CASSLQWQRETQYF; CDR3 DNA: TGTGCCAGCAGCTTACAGTGGCAGAGGGAGACCCAGTACTTC
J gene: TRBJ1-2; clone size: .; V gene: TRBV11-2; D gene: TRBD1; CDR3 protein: CASSTSSGQLYYGYTF; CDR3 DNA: TGTGCCAGCAGCACCAGCTCGGGACAGCTCTACTATGGCTACACCTTC
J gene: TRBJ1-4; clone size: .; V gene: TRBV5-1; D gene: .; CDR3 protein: CASSLFGGEEKLFF; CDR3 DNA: TGCGCCAGCAGCTTGTTCGGGGGGGAGGAAAAACTGTTTTTT
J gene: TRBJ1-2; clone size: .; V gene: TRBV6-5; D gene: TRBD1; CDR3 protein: CASSYVTGYGYTF; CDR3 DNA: TGTGCCAGCAGTTACGTGACAGGGTATGGCTACACCTTC
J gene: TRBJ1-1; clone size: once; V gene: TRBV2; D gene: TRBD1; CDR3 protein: CARRGTGTGNTEAFF; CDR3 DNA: TGTGCCAGACGGGGGACCGGGACAGGGAACACTGAAGCTTTCTTT
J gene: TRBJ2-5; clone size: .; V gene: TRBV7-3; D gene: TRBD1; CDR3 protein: CASSTGTGAQETQYF; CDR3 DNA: TGTGCCAGCAGCACCGGGACAGGGGCACAAGAGACCCAGTACTTC
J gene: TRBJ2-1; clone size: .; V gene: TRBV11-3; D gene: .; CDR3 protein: CASMGPSSYNEQFF; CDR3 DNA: TGTGCCAGCATGGGGCCTAGCTCCTACAATGAGCAGTTCTTC
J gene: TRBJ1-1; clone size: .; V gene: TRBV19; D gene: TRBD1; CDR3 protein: CASSTQGETEAFF; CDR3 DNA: TGTGCCAGTAGTACCCAGGGGGAAACTGAAGCTTTCTTT
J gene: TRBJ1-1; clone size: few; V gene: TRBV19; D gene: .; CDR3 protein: CASIGMNTEAFF; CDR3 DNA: TGTGCCAGTATCGGGATGAACACTGAAGCTTTCTTT
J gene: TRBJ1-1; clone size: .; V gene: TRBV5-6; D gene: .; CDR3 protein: CASSLVGAANTEAFF; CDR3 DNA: TGTGCCAGCAGCTTGGTAGGGGCTGCGAACACTGAAGCTTTCTTT
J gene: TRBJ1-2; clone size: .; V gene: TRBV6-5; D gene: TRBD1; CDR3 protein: CASNNRGYGYTF; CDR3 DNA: TGTGCCAGCAACAACAGGGGCTATGGCTACACCTTC
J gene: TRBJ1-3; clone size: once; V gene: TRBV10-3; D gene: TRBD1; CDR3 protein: CAISPGQEAGNTIYF; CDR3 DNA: TGTGCCATCAGTCCGGGACAGGAGGCTGGAAACACCATATATTTT
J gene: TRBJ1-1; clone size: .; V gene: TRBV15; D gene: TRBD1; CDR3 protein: CATSRDRTGGNTEAFF; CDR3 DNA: TGTGCCACCAGCAGAGACCGGACAGGGGGTAACACTGAAGCTTTCTTT
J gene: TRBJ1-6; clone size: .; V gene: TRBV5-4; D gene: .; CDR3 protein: CASSGTKDRGSPLHF; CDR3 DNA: TGTGCCAGCAGCGGAACCAAGGACCGGGGTTCACCCCTCCACTTT
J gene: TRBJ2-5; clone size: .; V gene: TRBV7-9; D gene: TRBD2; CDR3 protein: CASSPGGGIGETQYF; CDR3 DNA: TGTGCCAGCAGCCCTGGGGGGGGGATTGGCGAGACCCAGTACTTC
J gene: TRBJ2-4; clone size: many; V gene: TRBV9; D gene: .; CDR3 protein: CASSVGGLGNIQYF; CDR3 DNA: TGTGCCAGCAGCGTCGGAGGCCTAGGAAACATTCAGTACTTC
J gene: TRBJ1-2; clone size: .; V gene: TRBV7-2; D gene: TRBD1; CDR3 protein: CASSSTGIYGYTF; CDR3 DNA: TGTGCCAGCAGCTCGACAGGGATCTATGGCTACACCTTC
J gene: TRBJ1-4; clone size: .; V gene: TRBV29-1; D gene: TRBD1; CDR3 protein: CSVGRQGEKLFF; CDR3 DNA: TGCAGCGTTGGTAGACAGGGTGAAAAACTGTTTTTT
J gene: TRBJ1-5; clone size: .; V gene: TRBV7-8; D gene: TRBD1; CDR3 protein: CASSFFAGQASNQPQHF; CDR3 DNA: TGTGCCAGCAGCTTTTTCGCAGGACAGGCTAGCAATCAGCCCCAGCATTTT
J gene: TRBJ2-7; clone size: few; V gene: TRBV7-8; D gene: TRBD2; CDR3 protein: CASTRAGRYEQYF; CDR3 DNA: TGTGCCAGCACCCGGGCCGGGAGGTACGAGCAGTACTTC
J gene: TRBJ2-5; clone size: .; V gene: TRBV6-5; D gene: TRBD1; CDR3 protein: CASSYSTGGETQYF; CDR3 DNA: TGTGCCAGCAGTTACTCGACAGGGGGAGAGACCCAGTACTTC
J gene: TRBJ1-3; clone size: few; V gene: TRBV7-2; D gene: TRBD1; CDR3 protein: CASSLTGGNSGNTIYF; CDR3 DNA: TGTGCCAGCAGCTTGACAGGGGGCAATTCTGGAAACACCATATATTTT
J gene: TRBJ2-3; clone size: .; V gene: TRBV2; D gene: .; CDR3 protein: CASRASRGVRDTQYF; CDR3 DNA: TGTGCCAGCAGAGCGTCCAGGGGAGTTAGAGATACGCAGTATTTT
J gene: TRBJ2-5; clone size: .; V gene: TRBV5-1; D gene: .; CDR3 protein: CASSLEPSGETQYF; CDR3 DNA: TGCGCCAGCAGCTTGGAACCCTCGGGAGAGACCCAGTACTTC
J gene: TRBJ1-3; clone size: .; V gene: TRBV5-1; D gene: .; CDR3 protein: CASSYNTRAGGTIYF; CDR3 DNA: TGCGCCAGCAGCTATAACACCCGGGCCGGGGGCACCATATATTTT
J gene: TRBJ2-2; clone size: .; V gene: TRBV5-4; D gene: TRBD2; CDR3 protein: CASSLRGGQNTGELFF; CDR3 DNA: TGTGCCAGCAGCTTACGGGGGGGTCAGAACACCGGGGAGCTGTTTTTT
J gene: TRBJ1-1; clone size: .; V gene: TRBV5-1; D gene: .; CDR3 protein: CASSLVEGGTEAFF; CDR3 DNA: TGCGCCAGCAGCTTGGTTGAGGGAGGCACTGAAGCTTTCTTT
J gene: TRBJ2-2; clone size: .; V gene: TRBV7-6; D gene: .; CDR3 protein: CASSPDYTGELFF; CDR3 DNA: TGTGCCAGCAGCCCGGACTACACCGGGGAGCTGTTTTTT
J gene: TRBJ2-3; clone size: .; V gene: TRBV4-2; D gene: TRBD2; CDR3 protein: CASSPQRGEPDTQYF; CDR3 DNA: TGTGCCAGCAGCCCCCAGCGGGGGGAGCCAGATACGCAGTATTTT
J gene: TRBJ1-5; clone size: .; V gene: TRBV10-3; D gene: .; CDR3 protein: CAISPNNQPQHF; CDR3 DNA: TGTGCCATCAGTCCCAATAATCAGCCCCAGCATTTT
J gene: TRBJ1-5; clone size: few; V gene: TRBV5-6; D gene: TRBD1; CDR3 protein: CASSLAGTGHQPQHF; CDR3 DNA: TGTGCCAGCAGCTTGGCGGGGACAGGGCACCAGCCCCAGCATTTT
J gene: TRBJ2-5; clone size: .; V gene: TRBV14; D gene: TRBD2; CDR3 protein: CASSQGGSGALRTQYF; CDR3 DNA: TGTGCCAGCAGCCAAGGCGGTAGCGGGGCCCTCAGGACCCAGTACTTC
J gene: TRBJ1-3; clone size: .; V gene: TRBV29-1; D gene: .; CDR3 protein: CSVEGGNTIYF; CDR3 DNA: TGCAGCGTTGAGGGCGGAAACACCATATATTTT
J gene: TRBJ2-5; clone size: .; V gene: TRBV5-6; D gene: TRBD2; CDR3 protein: CASSLVGLDEIRETQYF; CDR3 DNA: TGTGCCAGCAGCTTGGTGGGACTAGACGAGATTCGAGAGACCCAGTACTTC
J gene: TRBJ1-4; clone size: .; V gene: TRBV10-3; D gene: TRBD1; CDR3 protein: CAISEGTGGEKLFF; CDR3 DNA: TGTGCCATCAGTGAGGGGACAGGGGGTGAAAAACTGTTTTTT
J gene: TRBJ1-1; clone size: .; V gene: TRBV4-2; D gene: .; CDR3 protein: CASSAGAEKQTEAFF; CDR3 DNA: TGTGCCAGCAGCGCAGGGGCAGAAAAGCAGACTGAAGCTTTCTTT
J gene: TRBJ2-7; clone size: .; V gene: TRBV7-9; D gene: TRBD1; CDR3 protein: CASSFDGTGEQYF; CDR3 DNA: TGTGCCAGCAGCTTCGACGGGACAGGCGAGCAGTACTTC
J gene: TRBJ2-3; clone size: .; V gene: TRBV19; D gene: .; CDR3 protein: CASRVSGDTQYF; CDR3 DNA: TGTGCCAGTAGAGTCTCAGGGGATACGCAGTATTTT